Reported below is one TCR beta chain. The authors' processing: Quantification of nucleated cells was approximated via reference gene primer amplification. Assay used: immunoSEQ multiplex PCR; TCRdb lists only in-frame clones, some missing. V, J and clone size were drawn from that table, and D and trimming were deduced from the DNA. The sample has approximately 240,000 clones; approximately 82% are singletons. This entry is derived from a study of blood T cell repertoires in COVID-19. Study context: Acute-phase and convalescent COVID-19 samples originated in the United States, Italy and Spain. The cDNA or gDNA used as material had been derived from T cells, B-cell-depleted T cells, or PBMCs.

The CDR3 has 15 residues. The junction had 10 bases not matched to a gene; V was cut back by 6 bases and J by 7 bases. Germline V gene sequence: CDR1 MNHNY, CDR2 SVGAGI (reference sequence). The sequenced sample consisted of peripheral blood. The chain links TRBV6-6 to TRBJ1-4; 8 nucleotides line up with TRBD1. The origin of this receptor is a woman over 75 with active or convalescent COVID-19. CDR3 amino acids: CASSPPGTGGEKLFF. The CDR3 DNA is TGTGCCAGCAGCCCCCCCGGGACAGGTGGTGAAAAACTGTTTTTT.